Below are 11 T cell receptor beta chains sequenced from a single sample in a study of human T cells and chemical hapten exposure (dated by TCRdb to about 2021). Libraries were built with RACE. Sequencing took place on a NextSeq 500. TCRdb cleaned the public reads at Q25 with fastp, built clones with MiXCR and kept in-frame beta chains. Each CDR3 protein gets just one entry, which takes the most common genes and DNA from the rows behind it. In this sample the table shows tens of thousands of distinct CDR3 sequences, 11% of which occur a single time. The ten largest clones add up to about 3.5% of the sample. The sample's time point, from its label and the paper: patch test 3, about 24 weeks after DPC sensitization. The sample's treatment or condition, from its label and the paper: therapeutic diphenylcyclopropenone sensitization with weekly scalp DPC. Here the sequenced sample was whole blood, taken in connection with sensitization to the hapten diphenylcyclopropenone (DPC). These receptors were obtained from a woman aged 50 to 60 with alopecia areata. Some clones in this sample may be carry-over from other donors' samples.

Notes on this clonotype: A read error may account for a junction end that differs from germline. J is TRBJ1-2 and V is TRBV3-1; 10 positions match TRBD1. Per germline, CDR1 LGHDT and CDR2 YNNKEL (reference sequence). The CDR3 runs to 15 residues. The CDR3, as DNA: TGTGCCAGCAGCGCCAGACAGGGGGCCCACTATGGCTTCACCTTC. The encoded protein is CASSARQGAHYGFTF.

Worth noting for this clonotype: The junction does not match germline at one end; this may be a read error. The chain's CDR3 is CVSSWGQQGGLAKNIQYF. The CDR3 region has the DNA TGTGTCAGCAGTTGGGGGCAACAGGGTGGTCTGGCCAAAAACATTCAGTACTTC. The rearrangement uses TRBV28 and TRBJ2-4; D is possibly TRBD1 (6 bases). The CDR3 runs to 18 residues. The germline CDR1 and CDR2 sequences are MDHEN and SYDVKM.

The rearrangement uses TRBV5-5 and TRBJ2-7; a possible D gene is TRBD2 (6 bases). This CDR3 spans 12 amino acids. With 7 bases removed from V and 5 bases from J, the gap between germline ends came to 13 bases. CDR1 and CDR2 from the germline V gene are SGHKS and YYEKEE (reference sequence). CDR3 sequence: CASGGSGDEQYF. In nucleotides, the CDR3 is TGTGCCAGCGGGGGGTCTGGAGACGAGCAGTACTTC. The entire variable domain, with the rest obtained from reference TRBV5-5 and TRBJ2-7, is as follows: DAGVTQSPTHLIKTRGQQVTLRCSPISGHKSVSWYQQVLGQGPQFIFQYYEKEERGRGNFPDRFSARQFPNYSSELNVNALLLGDSALYLCASGGSGDEQYFGPGTRLTVT.

In this sample, this clonotype turned up many times. The chain uses TRBV28 and TRBJ2-7; D is unclear. V was pared by 3 bases and J by 3 bases, with 9 bases between. Germline assignment: CDR1 MDHEN and CDR2 SYDVKM. The CDR3 covers 13 residues. The DNA of the CDR3 is TGTGCCAGCAGTTTTAAGGCCGGCTACGAGCAGTACTTC. Translation: CASSFKAGYEQYF. Looking up the rest from reference TRBV28 and TRBJ2-7 gives the full variable domain: DVKVTQSSRYLVKRTGEKVFLECVQDMDHENMFWYRQDPGLGLRLIYFSYDVKMKEKGDIPEGYSVSREKKERFSLILESASTNQTSMYLCASSFKAGYEQYFGPGTRLTVT.

The J gene is TRBJ2-5, the V gene TRBV30; 13 nucleotides agree with TRBD2. The germline V gene has CDR1 GTSNPN and CDR2 SVGIG (reference sequence). With 3 bases clipped from V and 2 bases from J, the junction kept 9 bases outside the gene matches. The CDR3 covers 17 residues. DNA of the CDR3: TGTGCCTGGAGCCCCTTCGGGACTAGCGGGAATCAAGAGACCCAGTACTTC. Amino acid sequence: CAWSPFGTSGNQETQYF.

Many counts were recorded for this clonotype. The J gene is TRBJ2-1, the V gene TRBV7-6; TRBD1 aligns across 7 bases. Trimming took 1 base from V and 0 from J; bases not matched to a gene: 6. This CDR3 is built from 17 residues. Germline V gene data show CDR1 as SGHVS and CDR2 as FNYEAQ. CDR3 protein: CASSLDEGQSSYNEQFF. The CDR3 DNA reads TGTGCCAGCAGCTTAGATGAGGGACAGAGCTCCTACAATGAGCAGTTCTTC.

Points on this clonotype: Just one base apart from a much larger clone, this may be a read error. Since the CDR3 does not end with the conserved phenylalanine or tryptophan, this likely comes from a read error. The rearrangement uses TRBV29-1 and TRBJ2-1; no firm D call. CDR1 and CDR2 from the germline V gene are SQVTM and ANQGSEA. The V gene lost 0 bases and the J gene lost 8 bases, with 20 bases spanning the gap. The CDR3 is made up of 16 amino acids. The CDR3 DNA sequence: TGCAGCGTTGAAGATCGGGCAGGCCCCCCGTTTTATGAGCAGTTCATC. Translating gives CSVEDRAGPPFYEQFI.

The table lists this clonotype with a few counts. V is TRBV12-3 or TRBV12-4 and J is TRBJ1-1; D may be TRBD1 (6 bases). V gave up 5 bases and J gave up 4 bases, with 17 bases separating them. The CDR3 spans 15 residues. The CDR3, as DNA: TGTGCCAGCAGTCCACAAGGGGGGTTACGCACTGAAGCTTTCTTT. Its translation: CASSPQGGLRTEAFF.

This clonotype was seen ten or more times. The chain joins TRBV6-5 to TRBJ2-7; D remains unclear. The V gene lost 3 bases and the J gene lost 2 bases, with 11 bases spanning the gap. This CDR3 comprises 14 residues. Germline assignment: CDR1 MNHEY and CDR2 SVGAGI. This chain's CDR3 is CASSYRPEAYEQYF. The CDR3 bases are TGTGCCAGCAGTTATCGGCCGGAAGCCTACGAGCAGTACTTC.

The chain is built from TRBV18 and TRBJ1-5; D remains ambiguous. Between the trimmed V and J ends, which lost 1 base and 0 bases, there was a span of 4 bases. The CDR3 covers 14 residues. CDR1 and CDR2 (germline): KGHSH, LQKENI. CDR3 coding DNA: TGTGCCAGCTCACCACAGAATAGCAATCAGCCCCAGCATTTT. It is translated as CASSPQNSNQPQHF.

This clonotype was counted only a few times. V is TRBV2 and J is TRBJ2-4; D ambiguous. The CDR3 is 17 amino acids. Germline lookup yields CDR1 SNHLY and CDR2 FYNNEI. Between the trimmed V and J ends, which lost 7 bases and 0 bases, there was a span of 19 bases. CDR3 nucleotide sequence: TGTGCCAGCAAAGCTGAGAAGGTGCCCTTAGCCAAAAACATTCAGTACTTC. Its translation is CASKAEKVPLAKNIQYF.